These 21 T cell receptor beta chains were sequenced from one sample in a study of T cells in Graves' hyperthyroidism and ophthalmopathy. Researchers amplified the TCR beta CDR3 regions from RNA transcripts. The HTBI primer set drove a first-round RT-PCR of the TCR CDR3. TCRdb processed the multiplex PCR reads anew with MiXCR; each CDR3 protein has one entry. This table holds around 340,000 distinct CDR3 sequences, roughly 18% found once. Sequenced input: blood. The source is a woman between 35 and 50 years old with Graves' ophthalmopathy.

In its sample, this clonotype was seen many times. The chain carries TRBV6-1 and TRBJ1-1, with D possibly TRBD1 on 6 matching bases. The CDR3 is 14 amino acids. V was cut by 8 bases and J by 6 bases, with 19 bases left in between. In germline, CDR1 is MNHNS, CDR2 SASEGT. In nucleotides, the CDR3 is TGTGCCAGCGCCCCCTGGGCAGGGGCCCCTGAAGCTTTCTTT. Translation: CASAPWAGAPEAFF.

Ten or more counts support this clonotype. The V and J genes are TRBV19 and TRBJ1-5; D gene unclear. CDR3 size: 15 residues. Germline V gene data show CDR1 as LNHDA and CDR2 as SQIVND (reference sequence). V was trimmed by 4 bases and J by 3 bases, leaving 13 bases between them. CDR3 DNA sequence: TGTGCCAGTAGTAAGATAAGTCTATCCAATCAGCCCCAGCATTTT. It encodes CASSKISLSNQPQHF.

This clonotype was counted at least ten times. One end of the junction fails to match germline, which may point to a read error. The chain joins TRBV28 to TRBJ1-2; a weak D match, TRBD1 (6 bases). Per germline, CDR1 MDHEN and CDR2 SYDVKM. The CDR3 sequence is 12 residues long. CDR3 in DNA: TGTGCCAGTCTCGACGACAGGCCGTCGACCCGCTTC. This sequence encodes CASLDDRPSTRF.

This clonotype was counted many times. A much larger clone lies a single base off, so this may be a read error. The CDR3 spells CASSRHPNQPQRF. CDR3 bases: TGTGCCAGCAGTCGACATCCGAATCAGCCCCAGCGTTTT. The rearrangement uses TRBV6-2 or TRBV6-3 and TRBJ1-5; D unresolved. Per germline, CDR1 MNHEY and CDR2 SVGEGT. CDR3 length equals 13 residues.

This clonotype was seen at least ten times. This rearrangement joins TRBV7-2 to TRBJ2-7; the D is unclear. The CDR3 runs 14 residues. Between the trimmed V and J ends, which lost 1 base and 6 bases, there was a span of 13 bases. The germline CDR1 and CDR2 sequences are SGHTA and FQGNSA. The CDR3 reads CASSLDSGPGEQYF. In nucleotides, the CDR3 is TGTGCCAGCAGCTTAGATAGTGGCCCGGGCGAGCAGTACTTC. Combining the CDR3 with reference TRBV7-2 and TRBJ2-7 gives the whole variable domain GAGVSQSPSNKVTEKGKDVELRCDPISGHTALYWYRQSLGQGLEFLIYFQGNSAPDKSGLPSDRFSAERTGGSVSTLTIQRTQQEDSAVYLCASSLDSGPGEQYFGPGTRLTVT.

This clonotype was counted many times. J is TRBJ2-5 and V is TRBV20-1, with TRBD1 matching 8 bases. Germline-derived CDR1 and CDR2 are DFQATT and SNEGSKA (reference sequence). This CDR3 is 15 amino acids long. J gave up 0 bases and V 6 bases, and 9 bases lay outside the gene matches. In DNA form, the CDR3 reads TGCAGTGCCCCCCGACAGGGGCCGTACCAAGAGACCCAGTACTTC. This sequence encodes CSAPRQGPYQETQYF.

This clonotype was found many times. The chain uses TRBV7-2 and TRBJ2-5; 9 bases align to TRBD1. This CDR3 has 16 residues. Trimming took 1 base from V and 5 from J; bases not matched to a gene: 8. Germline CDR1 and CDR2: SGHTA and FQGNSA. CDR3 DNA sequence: TGTGCCAGCAGCTTAGAAGGCGTGGGGACAGGGGAGACCCAGTACTTC. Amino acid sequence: CASSLEGVGTGETQYF.

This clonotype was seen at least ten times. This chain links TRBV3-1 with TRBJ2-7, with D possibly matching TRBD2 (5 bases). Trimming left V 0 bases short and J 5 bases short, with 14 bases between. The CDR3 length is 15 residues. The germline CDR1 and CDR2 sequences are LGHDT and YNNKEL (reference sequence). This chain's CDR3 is CASSQEAVLSHEQYF. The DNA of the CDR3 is TGTGCCAGCAGCCAAGAAGCGGTCTTAAGCCACGAGCAGTACTTC.

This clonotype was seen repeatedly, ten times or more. As DNA, the CDR3 is TGTGCCAGCAGTTTTTGGTCGTACAGGGGTAGCAGAAACACTGAAGCTTTCTTT. Translated, it gives CASSFWSYRGSRNTEAFF. The chain links TRBV12-3 or TRBV12-4 to TRBJ1-1, with 7 nucleotides matching TRBD1. This CDR3 comprises 18 residues. J was trimmed by 2 bases and V by 3 bases; bases with no gene match: 15.

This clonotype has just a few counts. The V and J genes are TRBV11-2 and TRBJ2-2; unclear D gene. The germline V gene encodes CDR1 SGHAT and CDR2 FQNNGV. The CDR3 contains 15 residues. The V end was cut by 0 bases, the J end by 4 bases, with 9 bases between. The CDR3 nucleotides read TGTGCCAGCAGCTTAGATTATGGTGGCACCGGGGAGCTGTTTTTT. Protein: CASSLDYGGTGELFF.

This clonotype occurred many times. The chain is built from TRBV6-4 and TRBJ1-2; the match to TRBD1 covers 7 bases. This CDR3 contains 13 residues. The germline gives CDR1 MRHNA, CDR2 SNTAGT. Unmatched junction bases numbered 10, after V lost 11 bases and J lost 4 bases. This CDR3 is CAEYRGLAYGYTF. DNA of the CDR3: TGTGCCGAATACAGGGGTTTAGCCTATGGCTACACCTTC.

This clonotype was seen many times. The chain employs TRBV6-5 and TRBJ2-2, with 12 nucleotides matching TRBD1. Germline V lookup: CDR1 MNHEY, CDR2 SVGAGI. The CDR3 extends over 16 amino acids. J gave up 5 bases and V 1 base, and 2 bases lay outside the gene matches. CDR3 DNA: TGTGCCAGCAGTTACTGGGACAGGGGGCGGACCGGGGAGCTGTTTTTT. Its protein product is CASSYWDRGRTGELFF.

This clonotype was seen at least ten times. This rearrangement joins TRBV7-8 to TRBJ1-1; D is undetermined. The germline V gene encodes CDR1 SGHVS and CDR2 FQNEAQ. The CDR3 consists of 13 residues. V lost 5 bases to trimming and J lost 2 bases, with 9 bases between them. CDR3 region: CASSAYTNTEAFF. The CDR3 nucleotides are TGTGCCAGCAGCGCTTACACAAACACTGAAGCTTTCTTT.

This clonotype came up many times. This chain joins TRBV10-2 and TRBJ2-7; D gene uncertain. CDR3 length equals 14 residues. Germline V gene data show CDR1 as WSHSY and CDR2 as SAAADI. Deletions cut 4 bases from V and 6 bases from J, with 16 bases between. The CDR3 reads CASSGLGPRSEQYF. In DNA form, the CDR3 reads TGCGCCAGCAGTGGTCTCGGTCCCCGCTCCGAGCAGTACTTC.

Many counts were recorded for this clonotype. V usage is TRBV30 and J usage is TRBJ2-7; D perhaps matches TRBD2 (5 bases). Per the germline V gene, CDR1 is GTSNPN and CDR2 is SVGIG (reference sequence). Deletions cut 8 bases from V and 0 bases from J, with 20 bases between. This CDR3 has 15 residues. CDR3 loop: CALAGVSKGSYEQYF. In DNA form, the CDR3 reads TGTGCCCTGGCGGGTGTGTCAAAGGGCTCCTACGAGCAGTACTTC.

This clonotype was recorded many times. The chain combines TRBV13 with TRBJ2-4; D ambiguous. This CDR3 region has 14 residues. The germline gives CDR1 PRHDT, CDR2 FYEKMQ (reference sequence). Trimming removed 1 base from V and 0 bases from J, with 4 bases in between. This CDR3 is CASSLALAKNIQYF. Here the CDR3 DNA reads TGTGCCAGCAGCTTAGCCTTAGCCAAAAACATTCAGTACTTC.

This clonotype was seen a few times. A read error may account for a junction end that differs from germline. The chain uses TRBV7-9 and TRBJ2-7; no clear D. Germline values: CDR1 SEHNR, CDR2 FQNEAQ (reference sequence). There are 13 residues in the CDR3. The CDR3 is CASNLPGVDEQSF. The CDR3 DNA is TGTGCCAGCAATCTTCCCGGCGTGGACGAGCAGTCCTTC.

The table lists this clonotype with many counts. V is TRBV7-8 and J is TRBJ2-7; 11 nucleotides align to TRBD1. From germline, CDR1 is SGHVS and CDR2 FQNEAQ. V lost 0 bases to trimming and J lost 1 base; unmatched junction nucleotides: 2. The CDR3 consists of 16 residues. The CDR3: CASSLAGTGGSYEQYF. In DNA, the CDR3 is TGTGCCAGCAGCTTAGCCGGGACAGGGGGTTCCTACGAGCAGTACTTC.

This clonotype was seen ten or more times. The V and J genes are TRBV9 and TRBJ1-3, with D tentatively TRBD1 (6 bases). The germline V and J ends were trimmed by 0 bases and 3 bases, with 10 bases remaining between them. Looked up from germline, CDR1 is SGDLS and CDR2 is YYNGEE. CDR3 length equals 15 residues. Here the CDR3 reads CASSVGGAIGNTIYF. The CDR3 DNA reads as TGTGCCAGCAGCGTAGGGGGGGCTATTGGAAACACCATATATTTT.

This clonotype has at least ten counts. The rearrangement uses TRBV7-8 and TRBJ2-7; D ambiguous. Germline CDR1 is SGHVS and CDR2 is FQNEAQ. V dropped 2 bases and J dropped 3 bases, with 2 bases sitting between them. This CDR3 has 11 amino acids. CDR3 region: CASSLFYEQYF. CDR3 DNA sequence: TGTGCCAGCAGCTTATTCTACGAGCAGTACTTC.

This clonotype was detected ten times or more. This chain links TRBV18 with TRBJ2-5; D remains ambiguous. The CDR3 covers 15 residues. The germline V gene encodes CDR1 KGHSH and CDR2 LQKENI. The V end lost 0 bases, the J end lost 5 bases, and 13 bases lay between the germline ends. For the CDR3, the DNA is TGTGCCAGCTCACCACCCGCCGCCGGAAGGGAGACCCAGTACTTC. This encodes CASSPPAAGRETQYF. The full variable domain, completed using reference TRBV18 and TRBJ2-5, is NAGVMQNPRHLVRRRGQEARLRCSPMKGHSHVYWYRQLPEEGLKFMVYLQKENIIDESGMPKERFSAEFPKEGPSILRIQQVVRGDSAAYFCASSPPAAGRETQYFGPGTRLLVL.